The sequence of this T cell receptor (beta chain) was determined in a study of blood T cell repertoires in COVID-19. The germline gives CDR1 SGHRS, CDR2 YFSETQ. The CDR3 has 15 residues. V gave up 0 bases and J gave up 2 bases, with 11 bases separating them. Generated by immunoSEQ multiplex PCR, the TCRdb table keeps only in-frame clones and is missing some. The table shows almost 200,000 clones, with roughly 90% occurring only once. This clone was detected once. The chain carries TRBV5-1 and TRBJ1-2; D might be TRBD1 (5 bases). This clonotype was sampled from a woman aged 18-35 years who had recovered from COVID-19. Sequences were obtained from PBMCs or T cells enriched from blood (not recorded which). The CDR3 region has the DNA TGCGCCAGCAGCTTGGAGGGGATAGGAAACTATGGCTACACCTTC. This translates into CASSLEGIGNYGYTF. The complete variable domain, with remaining parts taken from reference TRBV5-1 and TRBJ1-2, reads KAGVTQTPRYLIKTRGQQVTLSCSPISGHRSVSWYQQTPGQGLQFLFEYFSETQRNKGNFPGRFSGRQFSNSRSEMNVSTLELGDSALYLCASSLEGIGNYGYTFGSGTRLTVV.